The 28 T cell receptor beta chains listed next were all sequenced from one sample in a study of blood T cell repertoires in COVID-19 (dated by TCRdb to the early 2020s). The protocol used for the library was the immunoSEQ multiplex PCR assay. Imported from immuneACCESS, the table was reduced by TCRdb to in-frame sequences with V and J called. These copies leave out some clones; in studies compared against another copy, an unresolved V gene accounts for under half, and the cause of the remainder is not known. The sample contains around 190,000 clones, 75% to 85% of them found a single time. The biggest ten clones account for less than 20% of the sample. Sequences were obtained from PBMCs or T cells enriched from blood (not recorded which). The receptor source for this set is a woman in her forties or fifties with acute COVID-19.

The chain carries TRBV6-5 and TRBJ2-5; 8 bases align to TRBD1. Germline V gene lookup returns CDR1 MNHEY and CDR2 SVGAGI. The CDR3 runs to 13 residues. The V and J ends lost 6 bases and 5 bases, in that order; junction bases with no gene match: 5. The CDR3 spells CASSGQGRETQYF. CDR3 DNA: TGTGCCAGCAGCGGACAGGGTAGGGAGACCCAGTACTTC.

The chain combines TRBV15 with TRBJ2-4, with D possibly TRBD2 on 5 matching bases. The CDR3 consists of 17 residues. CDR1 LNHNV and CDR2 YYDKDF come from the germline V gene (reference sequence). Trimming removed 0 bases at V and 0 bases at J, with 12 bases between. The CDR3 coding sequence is TGTGCCACCAGCAGAGAGGCCGGGGTCCTAGCCAAAAACATTCAGTACTTC. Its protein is CATSREAGVLAKNIQYF.

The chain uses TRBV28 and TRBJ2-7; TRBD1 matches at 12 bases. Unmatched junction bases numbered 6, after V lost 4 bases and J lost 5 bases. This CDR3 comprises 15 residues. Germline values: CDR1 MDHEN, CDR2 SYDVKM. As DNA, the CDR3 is TGTGCCAGCAGTTCCGGGACAGGGGGCATCGACGAGCAGTACGTC. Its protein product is CASSSGTGGIDEQYV.

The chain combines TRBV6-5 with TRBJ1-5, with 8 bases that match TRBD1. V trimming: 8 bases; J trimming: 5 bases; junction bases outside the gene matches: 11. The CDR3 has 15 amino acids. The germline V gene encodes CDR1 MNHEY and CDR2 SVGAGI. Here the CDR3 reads CASGSQGARDQPQHF. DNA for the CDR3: TGTGCCAGCGGGAGTCAGGGGGCGCGGGATCAGCCCCAGCATTTT.

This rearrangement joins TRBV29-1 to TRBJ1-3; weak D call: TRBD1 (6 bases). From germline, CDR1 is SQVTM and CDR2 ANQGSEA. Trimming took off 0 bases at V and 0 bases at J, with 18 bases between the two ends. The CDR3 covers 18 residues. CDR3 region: CSVEDARPATGSGNTIYF. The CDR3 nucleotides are TGCAGCGTTGAAGATGCGCGCCCCGCGACAGGCTCTGGAAACACCATATATTTT.

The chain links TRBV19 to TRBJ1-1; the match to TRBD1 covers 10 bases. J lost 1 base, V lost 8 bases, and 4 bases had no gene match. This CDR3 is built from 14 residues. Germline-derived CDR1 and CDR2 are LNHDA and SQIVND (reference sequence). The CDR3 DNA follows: TGTGCCAGTCAACGGACAGGGGGGAACACTGAAGCTTTCTTT. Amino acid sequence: CASQRTGGNTEAFF. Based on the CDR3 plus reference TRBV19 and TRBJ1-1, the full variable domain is DGGITQSPKYLFRKEGQNVTLSCEQNLNHDAMYWYRQDPGQGLRLIYYSQIVNDFQKGDIAEGYSVSREKKESFPLTVTSAQKNPTAFYLCASQRTGGNTEAFFGQGTRLTVV.

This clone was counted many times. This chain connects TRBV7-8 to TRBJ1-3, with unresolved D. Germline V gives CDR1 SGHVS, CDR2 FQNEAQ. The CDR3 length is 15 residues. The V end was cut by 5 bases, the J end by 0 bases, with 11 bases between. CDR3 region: CASSTQAYSGNTIYF. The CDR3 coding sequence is TGTGCCAGCAGCACCCAGGCATACTCTGGAAACACCATATATTTT.

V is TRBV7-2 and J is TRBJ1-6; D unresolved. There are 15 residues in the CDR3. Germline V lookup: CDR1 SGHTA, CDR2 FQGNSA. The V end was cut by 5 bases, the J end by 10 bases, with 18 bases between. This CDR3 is CASSPEIQGGSPLHF. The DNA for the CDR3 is TGTGCCAGCAGCCCCGAGATACAAGGAGGGTCACCCCTCCACTTT.

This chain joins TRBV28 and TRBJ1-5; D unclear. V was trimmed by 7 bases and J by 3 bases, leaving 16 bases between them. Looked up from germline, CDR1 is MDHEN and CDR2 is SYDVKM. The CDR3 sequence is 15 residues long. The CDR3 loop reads CASTSGGFTNQPQHF. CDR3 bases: TGTGCCAGCACCTCAGGCGGGTTTACCAATCAGCCCCAGCATTTT.

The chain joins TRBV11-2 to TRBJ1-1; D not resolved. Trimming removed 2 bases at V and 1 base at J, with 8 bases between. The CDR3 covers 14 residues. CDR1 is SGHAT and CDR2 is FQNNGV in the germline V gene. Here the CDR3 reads CASSLLTGNTEAFF. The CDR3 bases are TGTGCCAGCAGCTTATTGACGGGGAACACTGAAGCTTTCTTT.

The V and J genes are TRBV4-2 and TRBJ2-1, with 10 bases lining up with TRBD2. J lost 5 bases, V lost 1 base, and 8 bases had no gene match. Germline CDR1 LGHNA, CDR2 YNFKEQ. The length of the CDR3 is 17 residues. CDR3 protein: CASSQVSGSGGNNEQFF. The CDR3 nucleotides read TGTGCCAGCAGCCAAGTATCGGGTAGCGGGGGGAACAATGAGCAGTTCTTC.

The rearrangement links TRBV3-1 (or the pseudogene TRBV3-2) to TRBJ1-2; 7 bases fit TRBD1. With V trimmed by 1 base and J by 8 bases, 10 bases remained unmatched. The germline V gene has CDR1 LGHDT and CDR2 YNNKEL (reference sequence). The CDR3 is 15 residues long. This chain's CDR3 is CASSQALTGVGGYTF. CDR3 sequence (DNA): TGTGCCAGCAGCCAAGCCCTCACAGGGGTCGGGGGCTACACCTTC.

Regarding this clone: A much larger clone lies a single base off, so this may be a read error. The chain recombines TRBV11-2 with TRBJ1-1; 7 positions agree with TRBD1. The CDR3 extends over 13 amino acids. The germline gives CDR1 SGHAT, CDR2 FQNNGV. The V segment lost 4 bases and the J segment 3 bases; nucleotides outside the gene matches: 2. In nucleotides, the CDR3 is TGTGCCAGCAGCTCTCAGGGGGACACTGAAGCTTTCTTT. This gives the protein CASSSQGDTEAFF.

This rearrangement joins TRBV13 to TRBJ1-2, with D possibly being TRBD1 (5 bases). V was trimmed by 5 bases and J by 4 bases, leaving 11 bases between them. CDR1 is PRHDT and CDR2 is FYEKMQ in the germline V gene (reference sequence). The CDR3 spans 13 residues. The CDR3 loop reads CASSLPQGYGYTF. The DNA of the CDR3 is TGTGCCAGCAGCCTACCGCAGGGCTATGGCTACACCTTC.

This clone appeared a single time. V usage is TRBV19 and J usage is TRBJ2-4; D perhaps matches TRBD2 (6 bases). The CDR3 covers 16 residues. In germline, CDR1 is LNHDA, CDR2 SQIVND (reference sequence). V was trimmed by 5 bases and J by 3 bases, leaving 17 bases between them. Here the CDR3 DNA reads TGTGCCAGTAGTCAACGAGGACTACCAGACAAAAACATTCAGTACTTC. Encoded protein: CASSQRGLPDKNIQYF. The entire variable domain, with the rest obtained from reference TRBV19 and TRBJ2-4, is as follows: DGGITQSPKYLFRKEGQNVTLSCEQNLNHDAMYWYRQDPGQGLRLIYYSQIVNDFQKGDIAEGYSVSREKKESFPLTVTSAQKNPTAFYLCASSQRGLPDKNIQYFGAGTRLSVL.

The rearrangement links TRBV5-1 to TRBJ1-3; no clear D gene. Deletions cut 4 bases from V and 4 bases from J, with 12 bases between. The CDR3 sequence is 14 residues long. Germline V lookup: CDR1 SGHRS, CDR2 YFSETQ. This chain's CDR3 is CASSPSWSGNTIYF. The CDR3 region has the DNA TGCGCCAGCAGCCCGAGCTGGTCCGGAAACACCATATATTTT.

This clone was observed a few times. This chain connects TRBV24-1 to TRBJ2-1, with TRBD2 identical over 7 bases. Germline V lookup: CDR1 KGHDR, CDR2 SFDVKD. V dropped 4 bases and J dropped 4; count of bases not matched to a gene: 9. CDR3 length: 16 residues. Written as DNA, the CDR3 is TGTGCCACCAGTGAGCCTAGCGGAGGGGCGTACAATGAGCAGTTCTTC. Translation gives CATSEPSGGAYNEQFF.

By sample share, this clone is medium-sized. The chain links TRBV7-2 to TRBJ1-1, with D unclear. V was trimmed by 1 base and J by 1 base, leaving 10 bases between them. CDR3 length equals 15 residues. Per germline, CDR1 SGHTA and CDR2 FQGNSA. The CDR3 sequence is CASSLGLIGNTEAFF. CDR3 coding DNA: TGTGCCAGCAGCTTAGGTCTGATCGGGAACACTGAAGCTTTCTTT.

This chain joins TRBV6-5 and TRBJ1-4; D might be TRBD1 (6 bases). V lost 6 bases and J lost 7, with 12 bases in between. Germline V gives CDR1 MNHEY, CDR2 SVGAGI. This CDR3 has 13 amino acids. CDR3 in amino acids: CASSNRVVEKLFF. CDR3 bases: TGTGCCAGCAGCAACAGGGTTGTTGAAAAACTGTTTTTT.

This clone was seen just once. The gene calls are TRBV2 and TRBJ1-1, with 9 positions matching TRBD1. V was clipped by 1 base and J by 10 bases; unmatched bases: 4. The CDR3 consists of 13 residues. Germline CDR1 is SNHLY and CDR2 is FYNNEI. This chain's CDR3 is CASSEVGQGRAFF. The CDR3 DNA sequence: TGTGCCAGCAGTGAAGTGGGACAGGGACGAGCTTTCTTT.

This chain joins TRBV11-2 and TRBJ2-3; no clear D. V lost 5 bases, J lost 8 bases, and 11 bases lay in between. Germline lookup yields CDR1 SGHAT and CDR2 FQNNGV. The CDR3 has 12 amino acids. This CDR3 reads CASSPSPGTQYF. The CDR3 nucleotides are TGTGCCAGCAGCCCCAGTCCGGGTACGCAGTATTTT.

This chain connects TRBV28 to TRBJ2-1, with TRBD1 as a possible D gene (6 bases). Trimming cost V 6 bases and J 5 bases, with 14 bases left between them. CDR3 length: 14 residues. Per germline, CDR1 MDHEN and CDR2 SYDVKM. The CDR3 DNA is TGTGCCAGCAGAGGGGGTATCCTGGACAATGAGCAGTTCTTC. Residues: CASRGGILDNEQFF.

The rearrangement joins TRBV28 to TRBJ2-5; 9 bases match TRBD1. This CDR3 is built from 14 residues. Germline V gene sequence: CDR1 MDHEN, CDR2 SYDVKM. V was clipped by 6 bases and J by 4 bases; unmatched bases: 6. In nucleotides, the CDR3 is TGTGCCAGCAGCCGACAGGGGGTCGGAGAGACCCAGTACTTC. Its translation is CASSRQGVGETQYF.

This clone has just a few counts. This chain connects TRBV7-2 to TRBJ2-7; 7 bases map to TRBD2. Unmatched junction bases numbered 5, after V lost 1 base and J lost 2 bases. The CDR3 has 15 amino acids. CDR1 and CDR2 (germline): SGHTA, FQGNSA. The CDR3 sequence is CASSLGGGGPYEQYV. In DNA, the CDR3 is TGTGCCAGCAGCTTAGGTGGGGGGGGACCCTACGAGCAGTACGTC.

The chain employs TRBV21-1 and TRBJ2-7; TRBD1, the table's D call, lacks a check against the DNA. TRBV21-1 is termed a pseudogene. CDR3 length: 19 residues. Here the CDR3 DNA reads TGTGCCAGCAGCAAAGCGACCCCTGACAGGCCCCCGGAGCTCTACGAGCAGTACGTC. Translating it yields CASSKATPDRPPELYEQYV.

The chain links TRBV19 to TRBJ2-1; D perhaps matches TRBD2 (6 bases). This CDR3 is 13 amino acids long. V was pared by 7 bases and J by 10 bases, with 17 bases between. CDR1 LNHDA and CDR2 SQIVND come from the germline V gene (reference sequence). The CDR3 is CASNLESSGEQFF. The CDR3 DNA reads TGTGCCAGTAACCTCGAAAGTAGCGGCGAGCAGTTCTTC.

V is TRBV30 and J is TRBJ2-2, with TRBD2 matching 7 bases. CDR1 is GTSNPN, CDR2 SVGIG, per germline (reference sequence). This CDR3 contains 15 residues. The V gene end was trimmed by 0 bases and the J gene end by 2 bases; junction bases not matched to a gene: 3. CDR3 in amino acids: CAWSVRGGNTGELFF. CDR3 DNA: TGTGCCTGGAGTGTACGCGGGGGTAACACCGGGGAGCTGTTTTTT.

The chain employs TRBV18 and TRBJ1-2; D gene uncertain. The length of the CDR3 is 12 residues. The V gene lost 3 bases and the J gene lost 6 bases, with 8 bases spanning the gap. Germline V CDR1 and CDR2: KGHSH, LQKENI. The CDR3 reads CASSPRVHGYTF. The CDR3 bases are TGTGCCAGCTCACCGCGAGTACATGGCTACACCTTC.